This T cell receptor (beta chain) was sequenced for a study of OX40 agonist ivuxolimab in advanced cancers. Assay: immunoSEQ multiplex PCR; the TCRdb copy retains only in-frame clones and omits some. The sample has 20,000 to 25,000 clones; over 75% are singletons. Germline V gene sequence: CDR1 MNHNS, CDR2 SASEGT. The junction had 7 bases not matched to a gene; V was cut back by 4 bases and J by 3 bases. This CDR3 has 18 residues. The rearrangement links TRBV6-1 to TRBJ2-2; the match to TRBD2 covers 14 bases. This TCR was sampled from an adult with an advanced solid tumor such as melanoma, head and neck, liver or kidney cancer. The sequencing used CD4+ or CD8+ T cells sorted from blood, collected in a trial of the OX40 agonist ivuxolimab. CDR3: CASSARPTSGGDTGELFF. The CDR3 bases are TGTGCCAGCAGTGCCCGGCCGACTAGCGGGGGGGACACCGGGGAGCTGTTTTTT.